The clone carrying this T cell receptor beta chain turned up a few times. Its specificity is unknown. TCRdb redid the calling of the 5' RACE reads with MiXCR, one entry per CDR3 protein. The data show 460,000 or so distinct CDR3 sequences, 13% to 15% seen once. Germline CDR1 SGHNT, CDR2 YYREEE (reference sequence). The CDR3 is 15 residues long. V lost 3 bases, J lost 0 bases, and 5 bases stayed unmatched. These data come from a study of identical twins. General study points: Out-of-frame beta chain sequences displayed weaker excess sharing between twins. Monozygotic twin pairs showed more out-of-frame TCR alpha sharing than models estimated.

The same specimen was also included in a second study, on yellow fever vaccine responses in identical twins.

The chain employs TRBV5-4 and TRBJ2-7; 8 bases are a match to TRBD1. The receptor was isolated from a woman aged 18-29 years in good health. The sequenced sample consisted of CD4+ T cells sorted from blood. The CDR3 here is CASSSRQGLSYEQYF. Written as DNA, the CDR3 is TGTGCCAGCAGCTCCCGACAGGGGCTCTCCTACGAGCAGTACTTC. The whole variable domain, filled in from reference TRBV5-4 and TRBJ2-7, reads ETGVTQSPTHLIKTRGQQVTLRCSSQSGHNTVSWYQQALGQGPQFIFQYYREEENGRGNFPPRFSGLQFPNYSSELNVNALELDDSALYLCASSSRQGLSYEQYFGPGTRLTVT.